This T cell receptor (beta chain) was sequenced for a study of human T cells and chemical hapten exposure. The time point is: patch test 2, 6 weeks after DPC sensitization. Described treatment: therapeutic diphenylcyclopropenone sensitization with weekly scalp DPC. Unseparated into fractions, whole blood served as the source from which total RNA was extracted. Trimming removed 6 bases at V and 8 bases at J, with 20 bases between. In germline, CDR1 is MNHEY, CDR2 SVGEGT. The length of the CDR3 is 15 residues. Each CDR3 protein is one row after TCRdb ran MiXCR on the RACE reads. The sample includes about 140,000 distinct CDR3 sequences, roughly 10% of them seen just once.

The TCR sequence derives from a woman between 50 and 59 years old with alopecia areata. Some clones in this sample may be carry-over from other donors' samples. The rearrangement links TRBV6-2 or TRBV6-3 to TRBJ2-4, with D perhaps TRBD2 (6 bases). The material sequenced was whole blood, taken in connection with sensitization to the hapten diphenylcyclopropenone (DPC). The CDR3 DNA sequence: TGTGCCAGCAGCCCGGGACTGCCGCCGGTAGACATTCAGTACTTC. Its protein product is CASSPGLPPVDIQYF.